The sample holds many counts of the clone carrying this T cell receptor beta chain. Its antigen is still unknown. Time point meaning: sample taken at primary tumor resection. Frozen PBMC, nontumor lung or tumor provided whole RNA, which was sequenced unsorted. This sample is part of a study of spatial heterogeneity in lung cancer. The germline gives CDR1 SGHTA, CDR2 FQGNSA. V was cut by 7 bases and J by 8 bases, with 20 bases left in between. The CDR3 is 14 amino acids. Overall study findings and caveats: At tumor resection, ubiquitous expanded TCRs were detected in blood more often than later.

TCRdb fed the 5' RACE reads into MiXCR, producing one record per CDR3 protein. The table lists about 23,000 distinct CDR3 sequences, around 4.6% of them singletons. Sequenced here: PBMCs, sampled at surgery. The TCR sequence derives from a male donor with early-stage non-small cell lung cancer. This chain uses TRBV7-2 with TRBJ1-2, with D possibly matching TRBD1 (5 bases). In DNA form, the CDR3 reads TGTGCCAGCATCCCAGAGGGGACCCGGTCCGGCTACACCTTC. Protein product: CASIPEGTRSGYTF.